This TCR beta chain appears in the sequencing data of a study of blood T cell repertoires in COVID-19. Across the study: Nucleic acid was either cDNA or gDNA, and it came from T cells, B-cell-depleted T cells, or PBMCs.

The CDR3 consists of 15 residues. The V and J ends lost 4 bases and 4 bases, in that order; junction bases with no gene match: 9. Germline loops: CDR1 MDHEN, CDR2 SYDVKM. Assay used: immunoSEQ multiplex PCR; TCRdb lists only in-frame clones, some missing. The table has over 200,000 clones, approximately 80% seen once. This clone was found a few times. Sequenced: peripheral blood. The TCR comes from a woman aged 80 or over with active or convalescent COVID-19. V gene TRBV28 combines with J gene TRBJ2-7; TRBD2 agrees at 8 bases. The CDR3 reads CASSSPGLGRYEQYF. The CDR3 bases are TGTGCCAGCAGTTCTCCGGGACTAGGGAGGTACGAGCAGTACTTC.